The 25 T cell receptor beta chains in this list originate from one sample, sequenced in a study of T cell responses to AZD1222 COVID-19 vaccine. Assay used: immunoSEQ multiplex PCR; TCRdb lists only in-frame clones, some missing. Of about 85,000 clones listed, roughly 90% are singletons. The starting material was peripheral blood, obtained on day 0 of AZD1222 vaccination. The receptor set was obtained from an adult in good health.

J is TRBJ2-7 and V is TRBV3-1 (or the pseudogene TRBV3-2), with 13 bases matching TRBD2. The ends lost 1 base at V and 4 bases at J; junction bases unmatched: 4. The CDR3 has 16 amino acids. The germline V gene encodes CDR1 LGHDT and CDR2 YNNKEL (reference sequence). CDR3 DNA: TGTGCCAGCAGCCAAGTTATGACTAGCGGGAGGTACGAGCAGTACTTC. Protein product: CASSQVMTSGRYEQYF.

J is TRBJ2-7 and V is TRBV5-6; possibly TRBD1 for D (6 bases). The CDR3 contains 15 residues. The germline V and J ends were trimmed by 6 bases and 0 bases, with 16 bases remaining between them. The germline CDR1 and CDR2 sequences are SGHDT and YYEEEE. The CDR3 DNA sequence: TGTGCCAGCACTACCGGACAGCTAAGCTCCTACGAGCAGTACTTC. The encoded protein is CASTTGQLSSYEQYF.

CDR3 amino acids: CASSQDNGGLAQHF. CDR3 nucleotide sequence: TGCGCCAGCAGCCAAGATAACGGCGGCTTAGCCCAGCATTTT. The chain recombines TRBV4-1 with TRBJ1-5; D is uncertain. Germline V gives CDR1 MGHRA, CDR2 YSYEKL. The CDR3 runs 14 residues. Trimming left V 0 bases short and J 11 bases short, with 14 bases between.

The chain uses TRBV27 and TRBJ2-6; D might be TRBD1 (7 bases). Looked up from germline, CDR1 is MNHEY and CDR2 is SMNVEV (reference sequence). This CDR3 comprises 17 residues. Trimming stripped 7 bases from V and 2 bases from J, with 18 bases between. As DNA, the CDR3 is TGTGCCAGCACCCTAGGTGGAGGGGGCGCTGGGGCCAACGTCCTGACTTTC. Amino acid sequence: CASTLGGGGAGANVLTF. The full variable domain, rest sourced from reference TRBV27 and TRBJ2-6, is EAQVTQNPRYLITVTGKKLTVTCSQNMNHEYMSWYRQDPGLGLRQIYYSMNVEVTDKGDVPEGYKVSRKEKRNFPLILESPSPNQTSLYFCASTLGGGGAGANVLTFGAGSRLTVL.

This rearrangement joins TRBV2 to TRBJ1-1; D may be TRBD1 (5 bases). The CDR3 is made up of 16 amino acids. Germline loops: CDR1 SNHLY, CDR2 FYNNEI. The germline V and J ends were trimmed by 6 bases and 6 bases, with 23 bases remaining between them. CDR3 nucleotide sequence: TGTGCCAGCAGCCCGGCCGGGAGGGGTCTTGACGCTGAAGCTTTCTTT. Protein sequence: CASSPAGRGLDAEAFF.

The V gene is TRBV5-4, the J gene TRBJ2-5; unclear D gene. V gave up 0 bases and J gave up 5 bases, with 14 bases separating them. The V gene's germline CDR1 is SGHNT and CDR2 YYREEE (reference sequence). This CDR3 spans 15 amino acids. For the CDR3, the DNA is TGTGCCAGCAGCTTGGGACGGGCGGTCCGGGAGACCCAGTACTTC. It specifies CASSLGRAVRETQYF.

V usage is TRBV27 and J usage is TRBJ2-7; 16 nucleotides align to TRBD2. There are 15 residues in the CDR3. Trimming cost V 5 bases and J 10 bases; bases outside gene matches: 8. CDR1 MNHEY and CDR2 SMNVEV come from the germline V gene (reference sequence). CDR3 nucleotides: TGTGCCAGCAGTCCATCGGGACTAGCGGGGGGGCCCCAGTACTTC. It specifies CASSPSGLAGGPQYF.

A note on this clone: One junction end disagrees with the germline gene, perhaps due to a read error. This chain connects TRBV5-6 to TRBJ1-5, with TRBD1 matching over 8 bases. Germline-derived CDR1 and CDR2 are SGHDT and YYEEEE. The CDR3 extends over 15 amino acids. Written as DNA, the CDR3 is TGTGCCAGCAGCTTGGTCGCAGGGGGCAACCAGCCCCAGCATTTT. Encoded protein: CASSLVAGGNQPQHF.

This sequence joins TRBV11-3 and TRBJ1-1; 7 bases are a match to TRBD1. Germline V gene sequence: CDR1 SGHNT, CDR2 YENEEA. J gave up 3 bases and V 5 bases, and 3 bases lay outside the gene matches. CDR3 length equals 13 residues. CDR3 bases: TGTGCCAGCAGCCCAGGGGGGTACACTGAAGCTTTCTTT. It yields the protein CASSPGGYTEAFF.

This clone was observed a handful of times. This chain uses TRBV2 with TRBJ1-5, with D uncertain. The CDR3 sequence is 15 residues long. V gave up 7 bases and J gave up 0 bases, with 13 bases separating them. Germline V CDR1 and CDR2: SNHLY, FYNNEI. CDR3 in amino acids: CASKLGRYSNQPQHF. The CDR3 bases are TGTGCCAGCAAGCTCGGACGTTATAGCAATCAGCCCCAGCATTTT.

This clone has only one observation. The rearrangement joins TRBV4-3 to TRBJ2-2; the D is unclear. The CDR3 length is 14 residues. Germline V CDR1 and CDR2: LGHNA, YSLEER. Trimming took 0 bases from V and 1 from J, leaving 3 bases between them. The CDR3 DNA reads TGCGCCAGCAGCCAAGACCAGAACACCGGGGAGCTGTTTTTT. This codes for CASSQDQNTGELFF.

In its sample, this clone was seen once. V is TRBV20-1 and J is TRBJ1-1; D remains unclear. The CDR3 has 11 residues. Germline CDR1 is DFQATT and CDR2 is SNEGSKA (reference sequence). V gave up 7 bases and J gave up 0 bases, with 6 bases separating them. The chain's CDR3 is CSVRMNTEAFF. The CDR3 DNA reads TGCAGTGTCCGGATGAACACTGAAGCTTTCTTT.

The chain employs TRBV18 and TRBJ2-5; the match to TRBD1 covers 9 bases. V was pared by 2 bases and J by 3 bases, with 1 base of the junction left unmatched. The germline CDR1 and CDR2 sequences are KGHSH and LQKENI. The CDR3 contains 14 residues. The CDR3 loop reads CASSPGTGKETQYF. CDR3 sequence (DNA): TGTGCCAGCTCACCAGGGACAGGGAAAGAGACCCAGTACTTC.

The rearrangement uses TRBV9 and TRBJ2-1; the match to TRBD2 covers 8 bases. Looked up from germline, CDR1 is SGDLS and CDR2 is YYNGEE. The V segment lost 3 bases and the J segment 1 base; nucleotides outside the gene matches: 6. This CDR3 contains 16 residues. The CDR3 spells CASSERGGPSYNEQFF. The CDR3 coding sequence is TGTGCCAGCAGCGAGCGCGGGGGGCCTTCCTACAATGAGCAGTTCTTC.

The DNA for the CDR3 is TGCTTGGCGGAGACAGCCATGAACACTGAAGCTTTCTTT. It is translated as CLAETAMNTEAFF. The chain combines TRBV29-1 with TRBJ1-1; maybe TRBD1 (5 bases). Germline CDR1 and CDR2: SQVTM and ANQGSEA. CDR3 size: 13 residues.

The chain joins TRBV15 to TRBJ2-1, with D perhaps matching TRBD1 (6 bases). The CDR3 is 14 residues long. V was clipped by 0 bases and J by 6 bases, with 9 bases between them. The germline V gene encodes CDR1 LNHNV and CDR2 YYDKDF (reference sequence). CDR3 nucleotides: TGTGCCACCAGCAGAGATAGACAGGTCAATGAGCAGTTCTTC. Protein sequence: CATSRDRQVNEQFF.

The V gene is TRBV7-9, the J gene TRBJ1-3; 11 nucleotides match TRBD1. The V segment lost 3 bases and the J segment 4 bases; nucleotides outside the gene matches: 5. Germline CDR1 reads SEHNR; CDR2 reads FQNEAQ (reference sequence). The CDR3 sequence is 16 residues long. Here the CDR3 reads CASSFGQGARGNTIYF. For the CDR3, the DNA is TGTGCCAGCAGCTTCGGACAGGGGGCGCGCGGAAACACCATATATTTT.

The chain has TRBV27 and TRBJ1-3; 8 nucleotides align to TRBD1. The CDR3 is 18 residues long. CDR1 MNHEY and CDR2 SMNVEV come from the germline V gene (reference sequence). With 5 bases clipped from V and 5 bases from J, the junction kept 17 bases outside the gene matches. The DNA for the CDR3 is TGTGCCAGCAGTCAACCCCTCGGGGACAGGTCGCCCCGAAACACCATATATTTT. It encodes CASSQPLGDRSPRNTIYF.

There are a few counts of this clone. The gene calls are TRBV6-5 and TRBJ1-6; the D gene is possibly TRBD1 (5 bases). The V and J ends lost 3 bases and 19 bases respectively, with 19 bases between them. This CDR3 region has 13 residues. Germline assignment: CDR1 MNHEY and CDR2 SVGAGI. The CDR3 sequence is CASSYPGGTDLHF. The CDR3 region has the DNA TGTGCCAGCAGTTATCCCGGCGGGACCGATCTTCACTTT.

The chain joins TRBV6-5 to TRBJ2-1; D perhaps matches TRBD2 (7 bases). In germline, CDR1 is MNHEY, CDR2 SVGAGI. Trimming took 6 bases from V and 10 from J, leaving 19 bases between them. The CDR3 runs 14 residues. The CDR3 region is CASSLVGGGSEQFF. In DNA form, the CDR3 reads TGTGCCAGCAGCCTAGTAGGGGGGGGTTCAGAGCAGTTCTTC.

The rearrangement uses TRBV7-3 and TRBJ2-3, with a weak D call TRBD2 (6 bases). The CDR3 contains 15 residues. CDR1 SGHTA and CDR2 FQGTGA come from the germline V gene. Trimming cost V 1 base and J 1 base, with 9 bases left between them. The CDR3 nucleotides are TGTGCCAGCAGCTTAAATGGACTACGCACAGATACGCAGTATTTT. It yields the protein CASSLNGLRTDTQYF.

This clone appeared once. The chain carries TRBV5-1 and TRBJ1-6, with TRBD1 matching 8 bases. This CDR3 region has 15 residues. Germline CDR1 and CDR2: SGHRS and YFSETQ. J was trimmed by 9 bases and V by 4 bases; bases with no gene match: 9. As DNA, the CDR3 is TGCGCCAGCAGCATCGACAGGGGAGGTGGTTCACCCCTCCACTTT. Its translation: CASSIDRGGGSPLHF.

This chain links TRBV11-2 with TRBJ1-4, with 7 bases lining up with TRBD1. Per the germline V gene, CDR1 is SGHAT and CDR2 is FQNNGV. The CDR3 sequence is 15 residues long. V lost 5 bases, J lost 4 bases, and 7 bases stayed unmatched. The CDR3 loop reads CASSPMGQNNEKLFF. The DNA of the CDR3 is TGTGCCAGCAGCCCGATGGGACAGAATAATGAAAAACTGTTTTTT. The variable domain in full, with the rest retrieved from reference TRBV11-2 and TRBJ1-4, is EAGVAQSPRYKIIEKRQSVAFWCNPISGHATLYWYQQILGQGPKLLIQFQNNGVVDDSQLPKDRFSAERLKGVDSTLKIQPAKLEDSAVYLCASSPMGQNNEKLFFGSGTQLSVL.

The CDR3 sequence: CASSERDRASYEQYF. The CDR3 DNA is TGTGCCAGCAGTGAACGGGACAGGGCCTCCTACGAGCAGTACTTC. The chain links TRBV2 to TRBJ2-7; 9 bases are a match to TRBD1. With 2 bases clipped from V and 0 bases from J, the junction kept 2 bases outside the gene matches. Germline V CDR1 and CDR2: SNHLY, FYNNEI. This CDR3 is 15 amino acids long.

The J gene is TRBJ1-6, the V gene TRBV19; D call uncertain. Trimming removed 7 bases at V and 7 bases at J, with 17 bases between. Germline assignment: CDR1 LNHDA and CDR2 SQIVND (reference sequence). The CDR3 runs 15 residues. CDR3 in DNA: TGTGCCAGTACCACCCTCCCGGATTCGAATTCACCCCTCCACTTT. Its protein product is CASTTLPDSNSPLHF. The full variable domain, in which reference TRBV19 and TRBJ1-6 provide the parts outside the CDR3, is DGGITQSPKYLFRKEGQNVTLSCEQNLNHDAMYWYRQDPGQGLRLIYYSQIVNDFQKGDIAEGYSVSREKKESFPLTVTSAQKNPTAFYLCASTTLPDSNSPLHFGNGTRLTVT.